These 30 T cell receptor beta chains came from one sample sequenced in a study of cytomegalovirus exposure and HLA in healthy donors. Researchers ran the PCR with 60 Vbeta and 13 Jbeta primers. Here immunoSEQ multiplex PCR was the method, and the copy in TCRdb shows in-frame clones only, minus some. The data show some 150,000 clones, 75% to 85% seen once. The sequencing input was PBMCs. The receptors stem from a male donor in good health and CMV-seronegative.

This clone was counted a single time. This chain joins TRBV9 and TRBJ1-4; possibly TRBD1 for D (5 bases). Germline-derived CDR1 and CDR2 are SGDLS and YYNGEE. V was cut by 0 bases and J by 8 bases, with 14 bases left in between. CDR3 length: 15 amino acids. The CDR3 DNA sequence: TGTGCCAGCAGCGTAGGAGGAGGGGAAGGGGAAAAACTGTTTTTT. Amino acids: CASSVGGGEGEKLFF.

There are a few counts of this clone. Other DNA sequences within the sample encode an identical CDR3. The V call is TRBV14, the J call TRBJ2-2; 12 bases match TRBD1. Trimming cost V 4 bases and J 6 bases; bases outside gene matches: 9. The CDR3 is 17 residues long. Germline CDR1 reads SGHDN; CDR2 reads FVKESK. The CDR3 bases are TGTGCCAGCAGCCGCGCACCGGGACAGGGGGCCCCCGGGGAGCTGTTTTTT. Amino acids: CASSRAPGQGAPGELFF.

This chain links TRBV9 with TRBJ2-5; maybe TRBD1 (6 bases). The CDR3 covers 15 residues. Germline V gene lookup returns CDR1 SGDLS and CDR2 YYNGEE. V was pared by 4 bases and J by 2 bases, with 15 bases between. CDR3 in DNA: TGTGCCAGCAGCCTGCTAGGGGGATGGCAAGAGACCCAGTACTTC. It encodes CASSLLGGWQETQYF.

V and J are TRBV29-1 and TRBJ1-2; 7 positions match TRBD1. CDR1 is SQVTM and CDR2 is ANQGSEA in the germline V gene. V was clipped by 7 bases and J by 5 bases; unmatched bases: 4. The length of the CDR3 is 11 residues. The CDR3 spells CSARDRYGYTF. For the CDR3, the DNA is TGCAGCGCCCGGGACAGATATGGCTACACCTTC. The full variable domain, completed using reference TRBV29-1 and TRBJ1-2, is SAVISQKPSRDICQRGTSLTIQCQVDSQVTMMFWYRQQPGQSLTLIATANQGSEATYESGFVIDKFPISRPNLTFSTLTVSNMSPEDSSIYLCSARDRYGYTFGSGTRLTVV.

This clone was observed a handful of times. The V call is TRBV19, the J call TRBJ1-2, with 7 bases lining up with TRBD1. The J segment lost 0 bases and the V segment lost 6 bases, leaving 4 bases of the junction unmatched. The CDR3 is 14 residues long. Germline assignment: CDR1 LNHDA and CDR2 SQIVND (reference sequence). The CDR3 spells CASSKGQTNYGYTF. The CDR3 DNA reads TGTGCCAGTAGCAAGGGACAGACTAACTATGGCTACACCTTC. The full variable domain, rest sourced from reference TRBV19 and TRBJ1-2, is DGGITQSPKYLFRKEGQNVTLSCEQNLNHDAMYWYRQDPGQGLRLIYYSQIVNDFQKGDIAEGYSVSREKKESFPLTVTSAQKNPTAFYLCASSKGQTNYGYTFGSGTRLTVV.

The sample holds one count of this clone. The V and J genes are TRBV19 and TRBJ1-2; no firm D call. Germline loops: CDR1 LNHDA, CDR2 SQIVND (reference sequence). The CDR3 is 14 residues long. V was shortened by 7 bases and J by 3 bases, with 15 bases between the two germline ends. The CDR3 coding sequence is TGTGCCAGTAAGGGTTGGAGGAGAGACTATGGCTACACCTTC. It codes for CASKGWRRDYGYTF.

This clone was seen a single time. The chain joins TRBV18 to TRBJ2-5, with TRBD2 identical over 14 bases. The CDR3 spans 17 residues. The V and J ends lost 3 bases and 3 bases, in that order; junction bases with no gene match: 6. The V gene's germline CDR1 is KGHSH and CDR2 LQKENI. The DNA of the CDR3 is TGTGCCAGCTCACCCAACCCGGGACTAGCGGGGGAAGAGACCCAGTACTTC. Protein sequence: CASSPNPGLAGEETQYF. Supplemented by reference TRBV18 and TRBJ2-5, the full variable domain reads NAGVMQNPRHLVRRRGQEARLRCSPMKGHSHVYWYRQLPEEGLKFMVYLQKENIIDESGMPKERFSAEFPKEGPSILRIQQVVRGDSAAYFCASSPNPGLAGEETQYFGPGTRLLVL.

This chain connects TRBV4-3 to TRBJ1-3, with 8 bases lining up with TRBD1. The germline V gene has CDR1 LGHNA and CDR2 YSLEER. V lost 1 base to trimming and J lost 0 bases; unmatched junction nucleotides: 2. The CDR3 consists of 16 residues. The CDR3 nucleotides are TGCGCCAGCAGCCAAGGGGGACAGGCCTCTGGAAACACCATATATTTT. This encodes CASSQGGQASGNTIYF.

This clone was picked up one time. The rearrangement links TRBV19 to TRBJ1-1; 7 bases align to TRBD1. Germline V lookup: CDR1 LNHDA, CDR2 SQIVND (reference sequence). Trimming at V came to 3 bases and at J to 2 bases, leaving 12 bases not matched to a gene. This CDR3 has 17 amino acids. CDR3 nucleotide sequence: TGTGCCAGTAGTATTGGCCGGACAGGCCGACTTAACACTGAAGCTTTCTTT. Protein sequence: CASSIGRTGRLNTEAFF.

This clone was counted only a few times. The chain recombines TRBV29-1 with TRBJ1-1; TRBD1 matches at 11 bases. V gave up 8 bases and J gave up 4 bases; unmatched junction bases: 9. The CDR3 covers 14 residues. The germline V gene encodes CDR1 SQVTM and CDR2 ANQGSEA. The CDR3 loop reads CSRAPDRGLTEAFF. CDR3 coding DNA: TGCAGCCGGGCCCCGGACAGGGGGCTCACTGAAGCTTTCTTT.

This clone was detected once. The V and J genes are TRBV7-2 and TRBJ1-6; TRBD1 might be the D (6 bases). V gave up 1 base and J gave up 8 bases, with 15 bases separating them. This CDR3 comprises 16 residues. Germline CDR1 SGHTA, CDR2 FQGNSA. The CDR3 is CASSLGTGGAYSPLHF. DNA for the CDR3: TGTGCCAGCAGCTTAGGCACGGGGGGCGCGTATTCACCCCTCCACTTT. Drawing the rest from reference TRBV7-2 and TRBJ1-6, the complete variable domain is GAGVSQSPSNKVTEKGKDVELRCDPISGHTALYWYRQSLGQGLEFLIYFQGNSAPDKSGLPSDRFSAERTGGSVSTLTIQRTQQEDSAVYLCASSLGTGGAYSPLHFGNGTRLTVT.

This clone occurred once. The V gene is TRBV15, the J gene TRBJ2-6, with unresolved D. CDR3 length: 16 amino acids. CDR1 and CDR2 from the germline V gene are LNHNV and YYDKDF (reference sequence). V was cut by 1 base and J by 0 bases, with 7 bases left in between. The CDR3 nucleotides are TGTGCCACCAGCAGAGTTGCGATCTCTGGGGCCAACGTCCTGACTTTC. It specifies CATSRVAISGANVLTF.

A single count supports this clone. V usage is TRBV5-5 and J usage is TRBJ1-1; D is unresolved. This CDR3 has 14 residues. V was clipped by 0 bases and J by 0 bases, with 6 bases between them. In germline, CDR1 is SGHKS, CDR2 YYEKEE (reference sequence). The CDR3 loop is CASSLAYLNTEAFF. The CDR3 nucleotides read TGTGCCAGCAGCTTGGCCTATCTGAACACTGAAGCTTTCTTT.

This clone was seen more than once but under ten times. The chain employs TRBV2 and TRBJ1-1; tentative D call: TRBD1 (5 bases). This CDR3 has 11 amino acids. Germline V gene data show CDR1 as SNHLY and CDR2 as FYNNEI. V lost 4 bases, J lost 5 bases, and 5 bases lay in between. CDR3 sequence reads: CASSGQTEAFF. In nucleotides, the CDR3 is TGTGCCAGCAGTGGACAGACTGAAGCTTTCTTT.

The gene calls are TRBV5-1 and TRBJ1-5, with TRBD1 matching over 9 bases. The CDR3 runs to 15 residues. In germline, CDR1 is SGHRS, CDR2 YFSETQ. V lost 5 bases to trimming and J lost 5 bases; unmatched junction nucleotides: 8. CDR3 in DNA: TGCGCCAGCAGTCATACAGGGGGCGGTGATCAGCCCCAGCATTTT. It codes for CASSHTGGGDQPQHF.

This clone was observed a single time. The chain has TRBV9 and TRBJ1-5; tentatively, D is TRBD1 (6 bases). V dropped 4 bases and J dropped 8 bases, with 13 bases sitting between them. The CDR3 length is 13 residues. Germline lookup yields CDR1 SGDLS and CDR2 YYNGEE. The CDR3, as DNA: TGTGCCAGCAGCCCTCATTCAGGGGAGCCCCAGCATTTT. Protein: CASSPHSGEPQHF.

This clone was observed a handful of times. The chain carries TRBV25-1 and TRBJ1-2, with D tentatively TRBD1 (6 bases). The CDR3 has 15 residues. The germline gives CDR1 MGHDK, CDR2 SYGVNS. Trimming took off 3 bases at V and 4 bases at J, with 15 bases between the two ends. The CDR3 bases are TGTGCCAGCAGTGATCCAGGGTCAGGGGCCTATGGCTACACCTTC. It codes for CASSDPGSGAYGYTF.

V is TRBV9 and J is TRBJ2-1, with D tentatively TRBD2 (6 bases). Deletions cut 3 bases from V and 0 bases from J, with 13 bases between. Per the germline V gene, CDR1 is SGDLS and CDR2 is YYNGEE. The CDR3 is made up of 16 amino acids. The CDR3 DNA reads as TGTGCCAGCAGCGCCCTGGAGGGGAGCTCCTACAATGAGCAGTTCTTC. Translation gives CASSALEGSSYNEQFF.

This clone has only a few counts. The V call is TRBV18, the J call TRBJ1-2; D is uncertain. The CDR3 consists of 14 residues. The germline V gene encodes CDR1 KGHSH and CDR2 LQKENI. Trimming took 3 bases from V and 6 from J, leaving 14 bases between them. CDR3 in DNA: TGTGCCAGCTCACCCGAAGCCTTGGTTGATGGCTACACCTTC. Its protein is CASSPEALVDGYTF.

In this sample, this clone turned up a few times. The chain carries TRBV27 and TRBJ2-5; 7 nucleotides align to TRBD1. This CDR3 has 14 amino acids. J lost 5 bases, V lost 3 bases, and 6 bases had no gene match. Per germline, CDR1 MNHEY and CDR2 SMNVEV (reference sequence). CDR3 DNA: TGTGCCAGCAGTTTCGACAGGGAAGGTGAGACCCAGTACTTC. Translated: CASSFDREGETQYF.

This sequence joins TRBV5-1 and TRBJ2-1; the D gene is possibly TRBD2 (6 bases). The CDR3 has 16 amino acids. Germline-derived CDR1 and CDR2 are SGHRS and YFSETQ. The germline V and J ends were trimmed by 0 bases and 0 bases, with 10 bases remaining between them. The CDR3 DNA reads as TGCGCCAGCAGCTTGGTAGGGACTCGCTCCTACAATGAGCAGTTCTTC. As protein: CASSLVGTRSYNEQFF.

The CDR3 here is CASSYRSHVDQPQHF. The CDR3, as DNA: TGTGCCAGCAGTTACAGGAGCCACGTGGATCAGCCCCAGCATTTT. The chain carries TRBV7-2 and TRBJ1-5, with D possibly being TRBD1 (5 bases). The CDR3 contains 15 residues. The germline CDR1 and CDR2 sequences are SGHTA and FQGNSA. Trimming stripped 6 bases from V and 5 bases from J, with 17 bases between.

The rearrangement links TRBV7-9 to TRBJ1-1; the D gene is possibly TRBD1 (6 bases). Trimming shortened V by 5 bases and J by 4 bases, and 17 bases separated the two germline ends. The CDR3 is 15 residues long. The germline gives CDR1 SEHNR, CDR2 FQNEAQ (reference sequence). For the CDR3, the DNA is TGTGCCAGCAGCGCCCGAGGGGGAGAAGGCACTGAAGCTTTCTTT. Translation gives CASSARGGEGTEAFF.

This clone has more than one count but fewer than ten. The chain links TRBV19 to TRBJ1-6; 8 bases are a match to TRBD1. This CDR3 is 15 amino acids long. The V and J ends lost 0 bases and 7 bases, in that order; junction bases with no gene match: 2. CDR1 and CDR2 from the germline V gene are LNHDA and SQIVND (reference sequence). The CDR3 sequence: CASSIEGQANSPLHF. In DNA form, the CDR3 reads TGTGCCAGTAGTATAGAGGGACAGGCGAATTCACCCCTCCACTTT.

The chain uses TRBV15 and TRBJ2-1; 8 bases fit TRBD2. V lost 0 bases and J lost 6; bases outside the gene matches: 4. Germline V gene data show CDR1 as LNHNV and CDR2 as YYDKDF (reference sequence). The CDR3 length is 15 residues. CDR3 DNA sequence: TGTGCCACCAGCAGAGATAGGACTAGCCGCAATGAGCAGTTCTTC. Translated, it gives CATSRDRTSRNEQFF. The full variable domain, in which reference TRBV15 and TRBJ2-1 provide the parts outside the CDR3, is DAMVIQNPRYQVTQFGKPVTLSCSQTLNHNVMYWYQQKSSQAPKLLFHYYDKDFNNEADTPDNFQSRRPNTSFCFLDIRSPGLGDTAMYLCATSRDRTSRNEQFFGPGTRLTVL.

This clone was found once. This chain connects TRBV27 to TRBJ2-3; D is undetermined. The CDR3 extends over 13 amino acids. CDR1 and CDR2 (germline): MNHEY, SMNVEV (reference sequence). V was shortened by 6 bases and J by 2 bases, with 9 bases between the two germline ends. The CDR3 region has the DNA TGTGCCAGCAGCCCCGGGTTCACAGATACGCAGTATTTT. It yields the protein CASSPGFTDTQYF.

This clone has just a few counts. The rearrangement joins TRBV19 to TRBJ1-4; 11 nucleotides line up with TRBD1. Germline trimming cut 6 bases from V and 8 bases from J; bases unmatched to any gene: 5. Looked up from germline, CDR1 is LNHDA and CDR2 is SQIVND (reference sequence). The CDR3 has 14 residues. The CDR3 DNA is TGTGCCAGTAGGGACAGGGGGCGCGAGGAAAAACTGTTTTTT. This sequence encodes CASRDRGREEKLFF.

The V call is TRBV30, the J call TRBJ1-5; D may be TRBD1 (5 bases). V dropped 2 bases and J dropped 0 bases, with 5 bases sitting between them. Germline V gene data show CDR1 as GTSNPN and CDR2 as SVGIG (reference sequence). There are 13 residues in the CDR3. The CDR3 region has the DNA TGTGCCTGGAGTAGGGGTAGCAATCAGCCCCAGCATTTT. Translating it yields CAWSRGSNQPQHF.

The V gene is TRBV7-2, the J gene TRBJ2-2; TRBD1 aligns across 10 bases. CDR1 is SGHTA, CDR2 FQGNSA, per germline. This CDR3 is 17 amino acids long. J lost 4 bases, V lost 3 bases, and 8 bases had no gene match. The CDR3 bases are TGTGCCAGCAGCTTGGTACCCGGGACAGGGGTCACCGGGGAGCTGTTTTTT. Translating it yields CASSLVPGTGVTGELFF. Supplemented by reference TRBV7-2 and TRBJ2-2, the full variable domain reads GAGVSQSPSNKVTEKGKDVELRCDPISGHTALYWYRQSLGQGLEFLIYFQGNSAPDKSGLPSDRFSAERTGGSVSTLTIQRTQQEDSAVYLCASSLVPGTGVTGELFFGEGSRLTVL.

CDR3 nucleotide sequence: TGTGCCAGCAGCCAACAGGGGACGAGCACAGATACGCAGTATTTT. This gives the protein CASSQQGTSTDTQYF. V gene TRBV5-6 combines with J gene TRBJ2-3, with 7 bases that match TRBD1. Germline V CDR1 and CDR2: SGHDT, YYEEEE. The CDR3 loop spans 15 amino acids. V shed 4 bases and J 0 bases; nucleotides not matched to a gene: 5.